The T cell receptor beta chain under discussion was sequenced for a study of post-analysis software for immune sequencing data. Broader study findings: Compared with controls, patients had more of five TRBV segments, including TRBV5-6, TRBV5-1 and TRBV20-1. For normalized Chao1 diversity, multiple sclerosis patients scored significantly lower than controls did.

V lost 2 bases, J lost 0 bases, and 15 bases stayed unmatched. The length of the CDR3 is 20 residues. This clonotype was seen a few times. Antigen: not known. The TCR beta cDNA libraries contained unique molecular identifiers. Input of about 1 to 11 million T cells yielded 400,000 to 550,000 cDNA molecules. TCRdb itself ran the PCR reads through MiXCR, one entry per CDR3 protein. Of 650,000 to 900,000 distinct CDR3 sequences in the sample, about 43% are singletons; the top ten hold approximately 4.4%. The source is a girl aged 10-17 years with multiple sclerosis. Sequenced: blood. The chain couples TRBV12-3 or TRBV12-4 to TRBJ2-1; 8 bases map to TRBD1. The CDR3 region is CASSLWTGIGGPSSYNEQFF. As DNA, the CDR3 is TGTGCCAGCAGTTTATGGACAGGGATCGGCGGCCCAAGCTCCTACAATGAGCAGTTCTTC.